This T cell receptor (beta chain) was captured in a study of blood T cell repertoires in COVID-19. Generated by immunoSEQ multiplex PCR, the TCRdb table keeps only in-frame clones and is missing some. The sample holds 470,000 or so clones, 70% to 90% seen once. This CDR3 has 15 residues. Germline loops: CDR1 LGHDT, CDR2 YNNKEL (reference sequence). V lost 1 base and J 5 bases, leaving 14 bases between the germline ends. The source is a human donor in a cohort sampled during active COVID-19. Input material: peripheral blood. The chain employs TRBV3-1 (or the pseudogene TRBV3-2) and TRBJ2-5; perhaps TRBD2 as D (5 bases). CDR3: CASSQASGVWETQYF. The CDR3 DNA is TGTGCCAGCAGCCAAGCGAGCGGAGTTTGGGAGACCCAGTACTTC.